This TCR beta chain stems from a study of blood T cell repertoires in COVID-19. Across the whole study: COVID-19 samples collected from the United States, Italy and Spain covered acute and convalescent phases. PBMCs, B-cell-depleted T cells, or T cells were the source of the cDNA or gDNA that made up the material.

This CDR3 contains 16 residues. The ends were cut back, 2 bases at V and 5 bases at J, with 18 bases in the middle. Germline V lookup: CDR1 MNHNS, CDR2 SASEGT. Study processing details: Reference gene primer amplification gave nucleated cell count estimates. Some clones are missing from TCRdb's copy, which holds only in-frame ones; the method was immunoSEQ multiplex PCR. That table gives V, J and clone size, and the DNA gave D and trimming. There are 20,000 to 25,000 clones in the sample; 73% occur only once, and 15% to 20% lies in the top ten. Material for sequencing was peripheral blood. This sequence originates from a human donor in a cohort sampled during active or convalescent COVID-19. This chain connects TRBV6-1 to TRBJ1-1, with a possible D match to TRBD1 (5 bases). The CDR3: CASSEKDYRRGTEAFF. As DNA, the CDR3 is TGTGCCAGCAGTGAAAAAGACTACCGGAGGGGTACTGAAGCTTTCTTT.